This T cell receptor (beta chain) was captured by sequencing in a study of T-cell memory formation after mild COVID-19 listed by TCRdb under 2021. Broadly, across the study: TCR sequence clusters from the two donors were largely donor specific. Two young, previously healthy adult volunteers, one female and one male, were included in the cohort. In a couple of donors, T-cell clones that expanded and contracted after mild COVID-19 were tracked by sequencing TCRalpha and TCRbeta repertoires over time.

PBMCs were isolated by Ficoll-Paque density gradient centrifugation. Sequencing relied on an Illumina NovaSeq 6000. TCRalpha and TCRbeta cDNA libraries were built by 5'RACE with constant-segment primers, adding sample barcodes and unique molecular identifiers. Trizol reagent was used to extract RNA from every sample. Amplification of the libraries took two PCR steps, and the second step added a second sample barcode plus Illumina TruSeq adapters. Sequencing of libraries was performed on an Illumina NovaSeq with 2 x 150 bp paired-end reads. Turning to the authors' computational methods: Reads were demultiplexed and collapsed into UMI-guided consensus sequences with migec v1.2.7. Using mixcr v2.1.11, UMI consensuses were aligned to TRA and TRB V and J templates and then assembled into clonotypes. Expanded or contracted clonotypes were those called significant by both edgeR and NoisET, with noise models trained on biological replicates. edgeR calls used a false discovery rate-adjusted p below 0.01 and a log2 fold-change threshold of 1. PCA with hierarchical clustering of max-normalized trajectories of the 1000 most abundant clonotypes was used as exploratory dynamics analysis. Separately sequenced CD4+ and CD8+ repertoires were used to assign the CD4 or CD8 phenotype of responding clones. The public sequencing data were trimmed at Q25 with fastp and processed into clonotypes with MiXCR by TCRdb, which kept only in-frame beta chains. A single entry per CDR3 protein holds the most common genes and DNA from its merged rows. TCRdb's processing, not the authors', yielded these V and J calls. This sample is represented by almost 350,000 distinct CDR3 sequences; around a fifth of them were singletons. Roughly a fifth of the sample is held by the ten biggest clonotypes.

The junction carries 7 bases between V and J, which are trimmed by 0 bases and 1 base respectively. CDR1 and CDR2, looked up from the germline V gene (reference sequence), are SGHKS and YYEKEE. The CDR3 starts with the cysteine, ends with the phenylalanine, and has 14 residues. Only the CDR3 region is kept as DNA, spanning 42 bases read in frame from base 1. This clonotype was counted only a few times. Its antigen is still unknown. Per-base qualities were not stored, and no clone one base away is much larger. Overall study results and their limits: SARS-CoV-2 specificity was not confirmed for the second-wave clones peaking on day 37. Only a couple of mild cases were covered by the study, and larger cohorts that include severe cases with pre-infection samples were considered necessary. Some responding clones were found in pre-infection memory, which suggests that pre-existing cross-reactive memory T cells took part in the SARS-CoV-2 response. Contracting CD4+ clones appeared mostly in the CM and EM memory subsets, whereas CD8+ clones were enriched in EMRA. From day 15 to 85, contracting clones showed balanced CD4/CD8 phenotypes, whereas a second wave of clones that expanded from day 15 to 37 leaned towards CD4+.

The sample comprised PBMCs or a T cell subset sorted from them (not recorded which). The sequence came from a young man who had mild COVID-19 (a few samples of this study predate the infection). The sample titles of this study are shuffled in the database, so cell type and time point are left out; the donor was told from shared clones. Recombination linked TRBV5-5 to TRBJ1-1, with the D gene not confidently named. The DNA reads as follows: TGTGCCAGCAGCTTGGAATACGCGAACACTGAAGCTTTCTTT. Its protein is CASSLEYANTEAFF.